What follows is one TCR beta chain and its context. CDR1 is SQVTM and CDR2 is ANQGSEA in the germline V gene. The CDR3 consists of 12 residues. This sample was included in a study of blood T cells in healthy people across ages. Peripheral blood samples of 7.5 to 10 milliliters were drawn from each donor. Isolated PBMCs totaled at least 6 million in each sample. A second PCR, run for about 7 to 11 cycles, used a sample-barcoded 5' primer plus a J-beta primer mix. TCRdb fed the 5' RACE reads into MiXCR, producing one record per CDR3 protein. The sample has approximately 770,000 distinct CDR3 sequences, roughly 50% seen once; the top ten hold over 20%.

The V gene is TRBV29-1, the J gene TRBJ2-1; D is undetermined. The J call may be wrong; the DNA end is better matched by TRBJ2-7. The sequenced material came from blood. The sequence was collected from a man aged 25-45 years in good health. In DNA, the CDR3 is TGCAGCGTCCGCTTAGGATACAATGAGCAGTACTTC. Protein product: CSVRLGYNEQYF.